This T cell receptor (beta chain) was profiled in a study of vaccination and CD4 T cells after COVID-19. The wider study: Timing of post-vaccine sample collection was a median about 72 days after dose two, with a range of 14 to 241. As a positive control, some control cultures were given a CEFX pool, while others were given an HIV-1 Nef pool or no peptide.

Cultured CD4+ T cell DNA was sequenced using the Oncomine TCR Beta short-read assay. In TCRdb, the PCR reads were re-called with MiXCR into one record per CDR3 protein. The table includes around 21,000 distinct CDR3 sequences, 45% to 70% detected once. Germline V gene sequence: CDR1 MNHNS, CDR2 SASEGT. V lost 6 bases, J lost 2 bases, and 7 bases lay in between. This CDR3 region has 12 residues. On this clonotype itself: Its target is unknown.

Treatment specified: approximately 10-day PBMC culture with coronavirus spike peptide pools or control peptides (ViraFEST assay). These CD4+ T cells came from approximately 11-day cultures by negative selection. This TCR was sampled from a human donor who had recovered from COVID-19. Sequencing was carried out using CD4+ T cells from blood, cultured in vitro. The chain employs TRBV6-1 and TRBJ1-2; the D gene is possibly TRBD1 (5 bases). Here the CDR3 DNA reads TGTGCCAGCAGGACAGAGAACTATGGCTACACCTTC. It yields the protein CASRTENYGYTF.